Below, 4 T cell receptor beta chains from the same sample are listed, as sequenced in a study of blood T cell repertoires in COVID-19. The method was immunoSEQ multiplex PCR; TCRdb's version includes in-frame clones alone and lacks a portion of them. The table has about 230,000 clones, 75% to 85% seen once. Sequencing was done on a sample of peripheral blood. These receptors all stem from a woman between 25 and 40 years old with COVID-19, enrolled during active disease.

The chain couples TRBV9 to TRBJ1-3, with D possibly TRBD1 on 5 matching bases. Looked up from germline, CDR1 is SGDLS and CDR2 is YYNGEE. The CDR3 spans 14 residues. The V and J ends lost 3 bases and 1 base respectively, with 8 bases between them. The CDR3 is CASSGQISGNTIYF. DNA for the CDR3: TGTGCCAGCAGCGGACAGATTTCTGGAAACACCATATATTTT.

J is TRBJ1-2 and V is TRBV28; 7 bases map to TRBD1. V lost 5 bases, J lost 4 bases, and 7 bases stayed unmatched. The CDR3 is 14 amino acids. Germline V lookup: CDR1 MDHEN, CDR2 SYDVKM. The CDR3 here is CASSRHRGGYGYTF. In nucleotides, the CDR3 is TGTGCCAGCAGTCGCCACAGGGGAGGCTATGGCTACACCTTC.

The chain has TRBV29-1 and TRBJ1-2, with D possibly being TRBD1 (5 bases). The CDR3 is made up of 12 amino acids. Deletions cut 0 bases from V and 8 bases from J, with 10 bases between. Per germline, CDR1 SQVTM and CDR2 ANQGSEA. The CDR3 bases are TGCAGCGTTGAAGATTCGGGGGAAGGCTACACCTTC. It translates to CSVEDSGEGYTF.

The gene calls are TRBV27 and TRBJ1-2; a weak D match, TRBD1 (6 bases). V was shortened by 5 bases and J by 4 bases, with 14 bases between the two germline ends. Germline loops: CDR1 MNHEY, CDR2 SMNVEV (reference sequence). This CDR3 is 14 amino acids long. This CDR3 reads CASSGSTGGYGYTF. Here the CDR3 DNA reads TGTGCCAGCAGTGGCTCGACAGGAGGCTATGGCTACACCTTC.